These 21 T cell receptor beta chains were sequenced from one sample in a study of blood T cells in healthy people across ages. A second PCR, run for about 7 to 11 cycles, used a sample-barcoded 5' primer plus a J-beta primer mix. In TCRdb, the 5' RACE reads were re-called with MiXCR into one record per CDR3 protein. The sample consists of around 970,000 distinct CDR3 sequences, roughly 47% of them appearing once. The specimen was blood. The receptors here all came from a woman aged 55 to 70 in good health.

This clonotype has a single count. This sequence joins TRBV9 and TRBJ2-1; possible D gene TRBD1, 5 bases. V lost 0 bases to trimming and J lost 4 bases, with 11 bases between them. The CDR3 covers 15 residues. The germline V gene has CDR1 SGDLS and CDR2 YYNGEE. This CDR3 reads CASSVDGSGYNEQFF. The CDR3 bases are TGTGCCAGCAGCGTAGATGGTTCAGGGTACAATGAGCAGTTCTTC.

V gene TRBV20-1 combines with J gene TRBJ2-3; unclear D gene. The CDR3 totals 11 residues. CDR1 DFQATT and CDR2 SNEGSKA come from the germline V gene (reference sequence). V lost 3 bases and J 4 bases, leaving 5 bases between the germline ends. CDR3 protein: CSASFSDTQYF. The CDR3, as DNA: TGCAGTGCTAGCTTTTCAGATACGCAGTATTTT.

V and J are TRBV20-1 and TRBJ2-5, with D possibly being TRBD2 (6 bases). CDR3 length: 16 amino acids. Germline CDR1 reads DFQATT; CDR2 reads SNEGSKA (reference sequence). Trimming removed 0 bases at V and 2 bases at J, with 16 bases between. The CDR3 loop is CSARDFPGLFQETQYF. DNA for the CDR3: TGCAGTGCTAGAGACTTTCCGGGACTCTTTCAAGAGACCCAGTACTTC.

The rearrangement joins TRBV4-3 to TRBJ2-3; D ambiguous. CDR1 and CDR2 (germline): LGHNA, YSLEER. Trimming removed 4 bases at V and 5 bases at J, with 10 bases between. The CDR3 spans 13 residues. CDR3 in amino acids: CASSPGEKDTQYF. The CDR3 nucleotides read TGCGCCAGCAGCCCCGGTGAGAAAGATACGCAGTATTTT.

The chain has TRBV4-1 and TRBJ2-7; 7 nucleotides align to TRBD2. The V and J ends lost 2 bases and 3 bases, in that order; junction bases with no gene match: 7. CDR3 length equals 15 residues. Germline CDR1 and CDR2: MGHRA and YSYEKL. The CDR3: CASSQWGGASYEQYF. As DNA, the CDR3 is TGCGCCAGCAGCCAATGGGGAGGGGCTAGCTACGAGCAGTACTTC.

This rearrangement joins TRBV5-1 to TRBJ2-7; the D is unclear. The CDR3 is 17 residues long. The V and J ends lost 4 bases and 0 bases respectively, with 20 bases between them. The germline gives CDR1 SGHRS, CDR2 YFSETQ. The CDR3 loop reads CASSLSIEDRYSYEQYF. The CDR3 coding sequence is TGCGCCAGCAGCCTCTCCATTGAGGACCGCTACTCCTACGAGCAGTACTTC.

V usage is TRBV5-1 and J usage is TRBJ2-7, with D tentatively TRBD1 (5 bases). The CDR3 is 14 residues long. From germline, CDR1 is SGHRS and CDR2 YFSETQ. Trimming stripped 4 bases from V and 2 bases from J, with 13 bases between. The CDR3 region has the DNA TGCGCCAGCAGCGGAATGACAGCAACCTACGAGCAGTACTTC. This encodes CASSGMTATYEQYF. The full variable domain, with the rest looked up from reference TRBV5-1 and TRBJ2-7, is KAGVTQTPRYLIKTRGQQVTLSCSPISGHRSVSWYQQTPGQGLQFLFEYFSETQRNKGNFPGRFSGRQFSNSRSEMNVSTLELGDSALYLCASSGMTATYEQYFGPGTRLTVT.

The V call is TRBV28, the J call TRBJ1-1, with D possibly being TRBD1 (5 bases). Germline V gene sequence: CDR1 MDHEN, CDR2 SYDVKM. The V end lost 9 bases, the J end lost 1 base, and 12 bases lay between the germline ends. The CDR3 contains 13 residues. CDR3 amino acids: CASLSTANTEAFF. In nucleotides, the CDR3 is TGTGCCAGTTTGTCGACAGCGAACACTGAAGCTTTCTTT.

This clonotype has a handful of counts. The rearrangement links TRBV5-1 to TRBJ2-5; D possibly uses TRBD1 or TRBD2 (5 bases each). Trimming left V 7 bases short and J 5 bases short, with 9 bases between. The CDR3 extends over 11 amino acids. From germline, CDR1 is SGHRS and CDR2 YFSETQ. Here the CDR3 reads CASLEGETQYF. CDR3 nucleotides: TGCGCCAGCCTAGAGGGGGAGACCCAGTACTTC.

This clonotype was recorded many times. The chain uses TRBV29-1 and TRBJ2-5; 10 nucleotides align to TRBD2. CDR3 length equals 16 residues. V shed 3 bases and J 1 base; nucleotides not matched to a gene: 8. CDR1 and CDR2 (germline): SQVTM, ANQGSEA. The CDR3 sequence is CSVDAFGTSVQETQYF. In DNA form, the CDR3 reads TGCAGCGTTGATGCCTTTGGGACTAGCGTCCAAGAGACCCAGTACTTC.

The rearrangement uses TRBV20-1 and TRBJ2-1; either TRBD1 or TRBD2 may supply D (6 bases each). This CDR3 is built from 14 residues. Trimming stripped 6 bases from V and 4 bases from J, with 16 bases between. Looked up from germline, CDR1 is DFQATT and CDR2 is SNEGSKA (reference sequence). CDR3 DNA: TGCAGTGCCGGAACGGGGGCGTCTTACAATGAGCAGTTCTTC. This encodes CSAGTGASYNEQFF.

This chain links TRBV11-3 with TRBJ2-1; D is perhaps TRBD2 (6 bases). This CDR3 has 14 amino acids. Germline assignment: CDR1 SGHNT and CDR2 YENEEA. V was shortened by 5 bases and J by 6 bases, with 14 bases between the two germline ends. The CDR3 protein is CASSQPGLSNEQFF. In DNA, the CDR3 is TGTGCCAGCAGCCAACCGGGACTGTCCAATGAGCAGTTCTTC.

The V and J genes are TRBV4-3 and TRBJ1-1; D remains ambiguous. CDR3 length: 16 residues. The germline V gene has CDR1 LGHNA and CDR2 YSLEER. The ends were cut back, 1 base at V and 1 base at J, with 13 bases in the middle. The CDR3: CASSQGWADSNTEAFF. CDR3 sequence (DNA): TGCGCCAGCAGCCAAGGCTGGGCGGACTCGAACACTGAAGCTTTCTTT.

The chain combines TRBV15 with TRBJ2-5; a possible D gene is TRBD1 (6 bases). Trimming cost V 2 bases and J 4 bases, with 14 bases left between them. The CDR3 length is 15 residues. Germline CDR1 is LNHNV and CDR2 is YYDKDF (reference sequence). This CDR3 reads CATSRKNRVGETQYF. CDR3 nucleotide sequence: TGTGCCACCAGCAGAAAAAACAGGGTAGGAGAGACCCAGTACTTC.

V gene TRBV25-1 combines with J gene TRBJ2-3; 8 nucleotides line up with TRBD2. The CDR3 sequence is 12 residues long. The junction had 5 bases not matched to a gene; V was cut back by 10 bases and J by 5 bases. The V gene's germline CDR1 is MGHDK and CDR2 SYGVNS. As DNA, the CDR3 is TGTGCCACGGGCGGGGGGAGAGATACGCAGTATTTT. It codes for CATGGGRDTQYF.

The gene calls are TRBV6-2 or TRBV6-3 and TRBJ1-5; D may be TRBD1 (5 bases). V was pared by 10 bases and J by 7 bases, with 29 bases between. The CDR3 runs 17 residues. Germline-derived CDR1 and CDR2 are MNHEY and SVGEGT. CDR3 bases: TGTGCCAACAGGAAAGGGAGGGTTGAAGTCTCGGGGCAGCCCCAGCATTTT. Protein sequence: CANRKGRVEVSGQPQHF.

This clonotype has only a few counts. The chain employs TRBV7-2 and TRBJ2-5; the D gene could be TRBD1 or TRBD2 (6 bases each). V lost 4 bases and J 11 bases, leaving 23 bases between the germline ends. This CDR3 comprises 15 residues. CDR1 and CDR2 (germline): SGHTA, FQGNSA. The chain's CDR3 is CASSSHPRGEYKQYF. For the CDR3, the DNA is TGTGCCAGCAGCTCCCACCCGAGGGGGGAATATAAGCAGTACTTC. Together with reference TRBV7-2 and TRBJ2-5, the CDR3 gives the full variable domain: GAGVSQSPSNKVTEKGKDVELRCDPISGHTALYWYRQSLGQGLEFLIYFQGNSAPDKSGLPSDRFSAERTGGSVSTLTIQRTQQEDSAVYLCASSSHPRGEYKQYFGPGTRLLVL.

This clonotype appeared once. CDR3 region: CAISPQGANTEAFF. The CDR3 coding sequence is TGTGCCATCAGCCCACAGGGGGCTAACACTGAAGCTTTCTTT. The V gene is TRBV10-3, the J gene TRBJ1-1; 9 bases are a match to TRBD1. CDR3 size: 14 residues. Unmatched junction bases numbered 4, after V lost 6 bases and J lost 2 bases. Germline lookup yields CDR1 ENHRY and CDR2 SYGVKD.

Note on this clonotype: A read error may explain this, as a much larger clone is one base away. The chain carries TRBV4-1 and TRBJ2-7; D is unresolved. The V end lost 1 base, the J end lost 12 bases, and 16 bases lay between the germline ends. Germline CDR1 MGHRA, CDR2 YSYEKL. The CDR3 loop spans 13 amino acids. CDR3 sequence (DNA): TGCGCCAGCAGCCAAGCACCTGTGGAGACCCTGTACTTC. Its protein product is CASSQAPVETLYF.

This clonotype was picked up a small number of times. This chain connects TRBV18 to TRBJ2-5; no clear D gene. The germline V gene has CDR1 KGHSH and CDR2 LQKENI. Trimming stripped 3 bases from V and 5 bases from J, with 13 bases between. The CDR3 has 14 amino acids. DNA for the CDR3: TGTGCCAGCTCACCGGTTAAGACGCTGGAGACCCAGTACTTC. Translation: CASSPVKTLETQYF.

The chain employs TRBV9 and TRBJ2-7; 7 nucleotides align to TRBD2. Germline V lookup: CDR1 SGDLS, CDR2 YYNGEE. The CDR3 sequence is 16 residues long. The J segment lost 3 bases and the V segment lost 4 bases, leaving 13 bases of the junction unmatched. The chain's CDR3 is CASSTSSGRGDYEQYF. Written as DNA, the CDR3 is TGTGCCAGCAGCACATCTAGCGGCAGAGGGGACTACGAGCAGTACTTC.